The 7 T cell receptor beta chains given below trace back to one sample, sequenced in a study of blood T cell repertoires in COVID-19. The protocol was immunoSEQ multiplex PCR, while the TCRdb copy is restricted to in-frame clones and leaves out a portion. In the table there are around 160,000 clones, more than 75% of which are singletons. Sequenced sample: PBMCs or T cells enriched from blood (not recorded which). All receptors derive from a woman aged 25 to 45 with acute COVID-19.

This chain connects TRBV5-8 to TRBJ2-7; D may be TRBD2 (7 bases). The germline V gene encodes CDR1 SGHTS and CDR2 YDEGEE. This CDR3 is 17 amino acids long. The V and J ends lost 4 bases and 4 bases respectively, with 24 bases between them. Written as DNA, the CDR3 is TGTGCCAGCAGCGTGGGGGGCTGGGCGGGAGTGTCTTACGAGCAGTACTTC. It yields the protein CASSVGGWAGVSYEQYF.

The chain employs TRBV5-1 and TRBJ1-3; D gene ambiguous. V was clipped by 0 bases and J by 2 bases, with 9 bases between them. CDR1 is SGHRS, CDR2 YFSETQ, per germline. This CDR3 is built from 15 residues. CDR3 coding DNA: TGCGCCAGCAGCTTGGCCGGGGTTGCTGGAAACACCATATATTTT. Translating it yields CASSLAGVAGNTIYF.

This clone was observed a handful of times. This chain uses TRBV5-1 with TRBJ2-5; TRBD1 might be the D (5 bases). The CDR3 runs 15 residues. The germline V gene encodes CDR1 SGHRS and CDR2 YFSETQ. Trimming cost V 2 bases and J 1 base, with 12 bases left between them. The CDR3 coding sequence is TGCGCCAGCAGCTTCTACCAAGGGGTCCAAGAGACCCAGTACTTC. As protein: CASSFYQGVQETQYF.

The chain recombines TRBV7-9 with TRBJ1-2; TRBD1 agrees at 8 bases. The CDR3 runs 16 residues. Germline-derived CDR1 and CDR2 are SEHNR and FQNEAQ (reference sequence). V was clipped by 5 bases and J by 6 bases; unmatched bases: 14. The CDR3 loop is CASSHGEGRGQDGYTF. CDR3 coding DNA: TGTGCCAGCAGCCACGGGGAGGGCAGGGGGCAGGATGGCTACACCTTC.

The rearrangement joins TRBV10-2 to TRBJ2-1; TRBD2 agrees at 8 bases. The ends lost 6 bases at V and 2 bases at J; junction bases unmatched: 6. Per the germline V gene, CDR1 is WSHSY and CDR2 is SAAADI. This CDR3 has 15 residues. CDR3 sequence: CASRAPGLAYNEQFF. CDR3 bases: TGCGCCAGCAGGGCGCCGGGACTAGCCTACAATGAGCAGTTCTTC.

CDR3 loop: CASSLRGSTGNAGNTIYF. CDR3 DNA: TGTGCCAGCAGCTTGCGGGGTTCGACAGGGAATGCTGGAAACACCATATATTTT. The gene calls are TRBV5-5 and TRBJ1-3, with TRBD1 identical over 7 bases. V dropped 1 base and J dropped 2; count of bases not matched to a gene: 12. The CDR3 spans 18 residues. Germline CDR1 and CDR2: SGHKS and YYEKEE (reference sequence). Using reference TRBV5-5 and TRBJ1-3 for the parts outside the CDR3, the full variable domain is DAGVTQSPTHLIKTRGQQVTLRCSPISGHKSVSWYQQVLGQGPQFIFQYYEKEERGRGNFPDRFSARQFPNYSSELNVNALLLGDSALYLCASSLRGSTGNAGNTIYFGEGSWLTVV.

V is TRBV30 and J is TRBJ2-1, with a possible D match to TRBD2 (7 bases). V gave up 3 bases and J gave up 9 bases, with 15 bases separating them. Looked up from germline, CDR1 is GTSNPN and CDR2 is SVGIG (reference sequence). This CDR3 has 13 amino acids. The CDR3 protein is CAWSLGGGSEQFF. CDR3 nucleotide sequence: TGTGCCTGGAGCCTAGGGGGGGGAAGTGAGCAGTTCTTC. Full variable domain (missing parts from reference TRBV30 and TRBJ2-1): SQTIHQWPATLVQPVGSPLSLECTVEGTSNPNLYWYRQAAGRGLQLLFYSVGIGQISSEVPQNLSASRPQDRQFILSSKKLLLSDSGFYLCAWSLGGGSEQFFGPGTRLTVL.